This is a list of T cell receptor beta chains from one sample in a study of breast tumors, draining lymph nodes, adjacent tissues. Each CDR3 protein is one row after TCRdb ran MiXCR on the multiplex PCR reads. In the table there are around 25,000 distinct CDR3 sequences, about 24% of which are singletons. Material for sequencing was breast tumor tissue. These receptors were obtained from a female donor with breast cancer. Some clones in this sample may be carry-over from other donors' samples. Both conserved end residues are part of each CDR3. The order of the fields is clone size, J gene, D gene, V gene, CDR3 DNA, CDR3 protein. A D gene is named only where the DNA matches it firmly. Not all rows give a size; the values are once, few, many and, for expanded clones, a class.

size: many
J: TRBJ2-1
D: TRBD1
V: TRBV5-4
DNA: TGTGCCAGCAGGCTGACAGGGGTTGGCTACAATGAGCAGTTCTTC
CDR3: CASRLTGVGYNEQFF

size: many
J: TRBJ1-5
D: TRBD1
V: TRBV12-3/TRBV12-4
DNA: TGTGCCAGCAGTTTAGCAGGACAGGCTAGCAATCAGCCCCAGCATTTT
CDR3: CASSLAGQASNQPQHF

size: medium-sized
J: TRBJ2-3
D: NA
V: TRBV20-1
DNA: TGCAGTGCTCCTCGAGCGGGTTCCACAGATACGCAGTATTTT
CDR3: CSAPRAGSTDTQYF

size: many
J: TRBJ1-2
D: NA
V: TRBV30
DNA: TGTGCCTGGAGCTCCCGGGGGCGAAACTATGGCTACACCTTC
CDR3: CAWSSRGRNYGYTF

size: many
J: TRBJ2-2
D: NA
V: TRBV5-1
DNA: TGCGCCAGCAGCTTGGTCGGCGGGACAGACACCGGGGAGCTGTTTTTT
CDR3: CASSLVGGTDTGELFF

size: many
J: TRBJ2-1
D: NA
V: TRBV5-8
DNA: TGTGCCAGCAGCTCGCGCGCGATTCGGGCTAACAATGAGCAGTTCTTC
CDR3: CASSSRAIRANNEQFF

size: many
J: TRBJ2-2
D: NA
V: TRBV6-5
DNA: TGTGCCAGCCGCAGGGGAACCGGGGAGCTGTTTTTT
CDR3: CASRRGTGELFF

size: medium-sized
J: TRBJ2-1
D: TRBD2
V: TRBV20-1
DNA: TGCACTAGCGGGAGATTAAATGAGCAGTTCTTC
CDR3: CTSGRLNEQFF

size: many
J: TRBJ2-5
D: NA
V: TRBV7-2
DNA: TGTGCCAGCAGCATCGACCTTGAACAGGAGACCCAGTACTTC
CDR3: CASSIDLEQETQYF

size: many
J: TRBJ2-5
D: NA
V: TRBV5-1
DNA: TGCGCCAGCAGCTTGGGGACAACTCAAGAGACCCAGTACTTC
CDR3: CASSLGTTQETQYF

size: medium-sized
J: TRBJ2-3
D: TRBD1
V: TRBV20-1
DNA: TGCAGTGCTAGAGTGGAGTGGGGACAGGGGACAGATACGCAGTATTTT
CDR3: CSARVEWGQGTDTQYF

size: many
J: TRBJ2-5
D: NA
V: TRBV5-4
DNA: TGTGCCAGCAGCGACCTGGAACTAGGCGCCAACCAAGAGACCCAGTACTTC
CDR3: CASSDLELGANQETQYF

size: many
J: TRBJ2-3
D: TRBD1
V: TRBV20-1
DNA: TGCAGTGCTAGAGATGTAGGGGGCCGCATAGATACGCAGTATTTT
CDR3: CSARDVGGRIDTQYF

size: NA
J: TRBJ2-1
D: NA
V: TRBV7-2
DNA: TGTGCCAGCAGCTCCCGGACGGGCAGTGAGCAGCTCTTC
CDR3: CASSSRTGSEQLF